The 26 T cell receptor beta chains presented below share a single source sample, sequenced in a study of blood T cell repertoires in COVID-19 (dated by TCRdb to the early 2020s). The method was the immunoSEQ multiplex PCR assay. The clones in this table, taken by TCRdb from immuneACCESS, are in-frame only. Not every clone is retained; where verified, under half of the shortfall comes from an unresolved V gene, and the cause of the rest is unknown. This sample lists 200,000 to 300,000 clones; around 87% were detected once. The top ten hold over 1.2% of the sample. Sequencing input: peripheral blood. These receptors came from a woman aged 40 to 49 who had recovered from COVID-19.

The rearrangement uses TRBV9 and TRBJ2-1, with a possible D match to TRBD1 (5 bases). Germline assignment: CDR1 SGDLS and CDR2 YYNGEE. This CDR3 is built from 13 residues. Trimming removed 2 bases from V and 7 bases from J, with 10 bases in between. The CDR3 sequence is CASSVAGKNEQFF. In DNA, the CDR3 is TGTGCCAGCAGCGTGGCAGGGAAAAATGAGCAGTTCTTC.

The rearrangement links TRBV4-1 to TRBJ1-1, with TRBD1 identical over 8 bases. This CDR3 is 14 amino acids long. With 1 base clipped from V and 3 bases from J, the junction kept 1 base outside the gene matches. Per germline, CDR1 MGHRA and CDR2 YSYEKL. The CDR3 reads CASSQGQGYTEAFF. In nucleotides, the CDR3 is TGCGCCAGCAGCCAAGGACAGGGGTACACTGAAGCTTTCTTT.

This clone was picked up one time. The sample carries other DNA sequences with the same CDR3. This chain links TRBV18 with TRBJ2-5; D gene ambiguous. Germline V lookup: CDR1 KGHSH, CDR2 LQKENI. The CDR3 spans 13 residues. Trimming shortened V by 0 bases and J by 2 bases, and 4 bases separated the two germline ends. The CDR3 loop reads CASSPPGQETQYF. CDR3 bases: TGTGCCAGCTCACCACCCGGGCAAGAGACCCAGTACTTC.

The chain uses TRBV3-1 (or the pseudogene TRBV3-2) and TRBJ1-2; possibly TRBD1 for D (6 bases). V was pared by 3 bases and J by 5 bases, with 13 bases between. CDR1 is LGHDT, CDR2 YNNKEL, per germline (reference sequence). The CDR3 has 14 residues. The CDR3 DNA follows: TGTGCCAGCAGCCAGACGGGGGGGCATTATGGCTACACCTTC. This gives the protein CASSQTGGHYGYTF.

This chain joins TRBV9 and TRBJ1-4; D call uncertain. The CDR3 spans 12 residues. The germline V and J ends were trimmed by 4 bases and 5 bases, with 6 bases remaining between them. Germline V lookup: CDR1 SGDLS, CDR2 YYNGEE. The CDR3 sequence: CASSSPNEKLFF. CDR3 nucleotides: TGTGCCAGCAGCAGCCCGAATGAAAAACTGTTTTTT.

In its sample, this clone was seen once. The rearrangement uses TRBV16 and TRBJ2-1; D possibly corresponds to TRBD1 (5 bases). Trimming took 3 bases from V and 3 from J, leaving 6 bases between them. Germline V gene sequence: CDR1 KGHSY, CDR2 FQNENV. This CDR3 contains 13 residues. The CDR3: CASSHTGYNEQFF. CDR3 sequence (DNA): TGTGCCAGCAGCCACACAGGCTACAATGAGCAGTTCTTC.

V usage is TRBV2 and J usage is TRBJ2-2; 8 nucleotides match TRBD1. The CDR3 extends over 15 amino acids. V lost 5 bases to trimming and J lost 6 bases; unmatched junction nucleotides: 8. Germline V gives CDR1 SNHLY, CDR2 FYNNEI. The CDR3 loop reads CASSTRTGLAGELFF. In DNA form, the CDR3 reads TGTGCCAGCAGTACCCGGACAGGGCTGGCCGGGGAGCTGTTTTTT.

The gene calls are TRBV6-5 and TRBJ2-4, with 7 bases identical to TRBD2. This CDR3 comprises 13 residues. The germline V gene has CDR1 MNHEY and CDR2 SVGAGI. Trimming cost V 8 bases and J 8 bases; bases outside gene matches: 9. CDR3 in DNA: TGTGCCAGCGTCCCGTGGGGGGGTGACATTCAGTACTTC. Translated, it gives CASVPWGGDIQYF.

This chain links TRBV5-1 with TRBJ2-2; 11 bases line up with TRBD2. Germline CDR1 SGHRS, CDR2 YFSETQ. This CDR3 has 15 amino acids. Trimming removed 4 bases from V and 4 bases from J; junction bases left unmatched: 3. The CDR3 spells CASSPLAGGTGELFF. In DNA, the CDR3 is TGCGCCAGCAGCCCGCTAGCGGGGGGCACCGGGGAGCTGTTTTTT.

The V gene is TRBV27, the J gene TRBJ2-7; 9 nucleotides align to TRBD1. Germline V gene lookup returns CDR1 MNHEY and CDR2 SMNVEV (reference sequence). The CDR3 totals 14 residues. V dropped 5 bases and J dropped 2; count of bases not matched to a gene: 4. CDR3 DNA sequence: TGTGCCAGCAGTCCATGGGACAGGGCCTACGAGCAGTACTTC. Its protein is CASSPWDRAYEQYF.

The V and J genes are TRBV27 and TRBJ1-2; weak D call: TRBD1 (5 bases). Trimming shortened V by 0 bases and J by 6 bases, and 11 bases separated the two germline ends. From germline, CDR1 is MNHEY and CDR2 SMNVEV (reference sequence). CDR3 length: 14 residues. As DNA, the CDR3 is TGTGCCAGCAGTTTATCGTGGAGGGACGATGGCTACACCTTC. Amino acids: CASSLSWRDDGYTF.

Concerning this clone itself: Other DNA sequences of this sample code for an identical CDR3. V gene TRBV9 combines with J gene TRBJ2-1; 7 nucleotides line up with TRBD1. After removal of 3 bases from V and 6 bases from J, the junction contained 3 bases not matched to a gene. In germline, CDR1 is SGDLS, CDR2 YYNGEE. The CDR3 consists of 13 residues. Written as DNA, the CDR3 is TGTGCCAGCAGCGCCAACAGGGGCAATGAGCAGTTCTTC. This codes for CASSANRGNEQFF.

CDR3 protein: CASSSYDRENEKLFF. For the CDR3, the DNA is TGTGCCAGCAGCTCTTACGACAGGGAAAATGAAAAACTGTTTTTT. The chain uses TRBV5-4 and TRBJ1-4; 7 bases match TRBD1. Per germline, CDR1 SGHNT and CDR2 YYREEE (reference sequence). V lost 3 bases to trimming and J lost 5 bases; unmatched junction nucleotides: 7. The CDR3 is 15 residues long.

The J gene is TRBJ2-7, the V gene TRBV9; D perhaps matches TRBD2 (5 bases). V lost 4 bases and J 2 bases, leaving 10 bases between the germline ends. The CDR3 covers 13 residues. CDR1 is SGDLS and CDR2 is YYNGEE in the germline V gene. The CDR3 DNA is TGTGCCAGCAGCAGATCGGGGACCTACGAGCAGTACTTC. Encoded protein: CASSRSGTYEQYF.

V usage is TRBV5-4 and J usage is TRBJ2-1; 9 bases align to TRBD1. The germline V gene encodes CDR1 SGHNT and CDR2 YYREEE (reference sequence). The CDR3 contains 15 residues. Trimming cost V 5 bases and J 8 bases; bases outside gene matches: 11. The CDR3 reads CASSGGGTGRYEQFF. CDR3 in DNA: TGTGCCAGCAGTGGGGGAGGGACAGGGAGGTATGAGCAGTTCTTC.

The J gene is TRBJ2-1, the V gene TRBV24-1; TRBD1 matches at 8 bases. J was trimmed by 10 bases and V by 3 bases; bases with no gene match: 10. The CDR3 is made up of 15 amino acids. Germline-derived CDR1 and CDR2 are KGHDR and SFDVKD. The CDR3 DNA reads TGTGCCACCAGTGATGCCGCCTCGTACAGGGGGGAGCAGTTCTTC. Translation: CATSDAASYRGEQFF.

The chain combines TRBV25-1 with TRBJ2-3, with a tentative D call TRBD2 (5 bases). Germline V gene sequence: CDR1 MGHDK, CDR2 SYGVNS. V was cut by 5 bases and J by 1 base, with 7 bases left in between. The CDR3 consists of 13 residues. The CDR3 DNA follows: TGTGCCAGCAGTCTGCGGGGCACAGATACGCAGTATTTT. Translation gives CASSLRGTDTQYF.

A few counts support this clone. The rearrangement links TRBV6-5 to TRBJ2-7, with TRBD1 matching over 8 bases. Germline-derived CDR1 and CDR2 are MNHEY and SVGAGI. V shed 4 bases, J shed 6 bases, and the junction held 11 bases outside the gene matches. The CDR3 is 15 amino acids. Written as DNA, the CDR3 is TGTGCCAGCAGTTTGACCGGGACAGGCTCTAGCGAGCAGTACTTC. Protein: CASSLTGTGSSEQYF.

CDR3 sequence (DNA): TGTGCCAGCAGTTTGCGAGGAGAGGCCTACGAGCAGTACTTC. This codes for CASSLRGEAYEQYF. The chain links TRBV27 to TRBJ2-7; D not certain. Per germline, CDR1 MNHEY and CDR2 SMNVEV (reference sequence). Deletions cut 3 bases from V and 2 bases from J, with 11 bases between. This CDR3 spans 14 amino acids.

J is TRBJ1-2 and V is TRBV19; weak D call: TRBD1 (5 bases). The germline V gene has CDR1 LNHDA and CDR2 SQIVND (reference sequence). The germline V and J ends were trimmed by 11 bases and 7 bases, with 14 bases remaining between them. The CDR3 sequence is 11 residues long. The CDR3 region has the DNA TGTGCCTCGGGGGGTGACGGTGGCTACACCTTC. Protein product: CASGGDGGYTF.

The V call is TRBV28, the J call TRBJ2-7, with D perhaps TRBD1 (5 bases). Trimming cost V 8 bases and J 2 bases, with 13 bases left between them. The CDR3 has 13 amino acids. Germline CDR1 reads MDHEN; CDR2 reads SYDVKM. CDR3 loop: CASDSWGTYEQYF. CDR3 sequence (DNA): TGTGCCAGCGACAGCTGGGGTACCTACGAGCAGTACTTC.

This clone showed up just a few times. The chain carries TRBV27 and TRBJ2-7; D is possibly TRBD2 (5 bases). V was shortened by 6 bases and J by 2 bases, with 8 bases between the two germline ends. Germline V CDR1 and CDR2: MNHEY, SMNVEV (reference sequence). The CDR3 has 12 residues. The CDR3 nucleotides are TGTGCCAGCAGGCCTAGCCCCTACGAGCAGTACTTC. Protein: CASRPSPYEQYF.

The chain is built from TRBV6-1 and TRBJ1-2; D is perhaps TRBD1 (6 bases). V dropped 3 bases and J dropped 2 bases, with 13 bases sitting between them. Per germline, CDR1 MNHNS and CDR2 SASEGT. The CDR3 runs 15 residues. CDR3 sequence: CASSEVLTGNYGYTF. The DNA of the CDR3 is TGTGCCAGCAGTGAGGTGCTGACAGGCAACTATGGCTACACCTTC.

This chain connects TRBV7-9 to TRBJ1-1, with a weak D call TRBD1 (5 bases). V was trimmed by 3 bases and J by 6 bases, leaving 14 bases between them. Germline V gene data show CDR1 as SEHNR and CDR2 as FQNEAQ (reference sequence). CDR3 length equals 14 residues. The chain's CDR3 is CASSFSGFNAEAFF. CDR3 coding DNA: TGTGCCAGCAGCTTTTCAGGGTTCAACGCTGAAGCTTTCTTT.

This rearrangement joins TRBV19 to TRBJ2-5; 9 positions agree with TRBD2. V shed 3 bases and J 4 bases; nucleotides not matched to a gene: 9. Germline V gene data show CDR1 as LNHDA and CDR2 as SQIVND (reference sequence). This CDR3 comprises 16 residues. The CDR3 spells CASSMWQRGARETQYF. The CDR3 DNA follows: TGTGCCAGTAGTATGTGGCAGCGGGGGGCGAGAGAGACCCAGTACTTC.

The V call is TRBV25-1, the J call TRBJ2-2; 11 bases map to TRBD1. V lost 1 base, J lost 6 bases, and 4 bases stayed unmatched. Germline CDR1 reads MGHDK; CDR2 reads SYGVNS. CDR3 size: 16 residues. CDR3: CASSEFGQGAPGELFF. CDR3 nucleotide sequence: TGTGCCAGCAGTGAATTCGGACAGGGGGCGCCCGGGGAGCTGTTTTTT.